The clone carrying this T cell receptor (beta chain) showed up just a few times. The ends lost 5 bases at V and 2 bases at J; junction bases unmatched: 7. CDR1 is LNHDA, CDR2 SQIVND, per germline (reference sequence). The CDR3 sequence is 18 residues long. The study ran its PCR with 60 Vbeta and 13 Jbeta primers. Clones were read by immunoSEQ multiplex PCR, and TCRdb kept only the in-frame ones, dropping some. The table records 180,000 or so clones, approximately 84% of them present only once. The sample originates from a study of cytomegalovirus exposure and HLA in healthy donors. The chain employs TRBV19 and TRBJ2-2, with TRBD2 matching 14 bases. This sequence was found in a girl aged 10 to 17 in good health and CMV-seropositive. The sequencing sample was made of PBMCs. The chain's CDR3 is CASSLGLAGGRNTGELFF. The CDR3 region has the DNA TGTGCCAGTAGTTTAGGACTAGCGGGAGGTAGAAACACCGGGGAGCTGTTTTTT.